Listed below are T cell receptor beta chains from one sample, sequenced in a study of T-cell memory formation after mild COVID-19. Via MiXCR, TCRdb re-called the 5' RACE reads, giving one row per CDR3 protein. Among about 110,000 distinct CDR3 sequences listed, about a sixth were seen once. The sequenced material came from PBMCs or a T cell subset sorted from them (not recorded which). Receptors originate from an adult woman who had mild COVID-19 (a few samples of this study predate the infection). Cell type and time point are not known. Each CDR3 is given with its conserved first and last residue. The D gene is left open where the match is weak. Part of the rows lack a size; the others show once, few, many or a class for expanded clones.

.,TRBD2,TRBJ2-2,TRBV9,TGTGCCAGCAGCGTAGGGGCAGCGGGAGGGTCTTACGCCGGGGAGCTGTTTTTT,CASSVGAAGGSYAGELFF
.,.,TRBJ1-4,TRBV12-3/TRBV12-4,TGTGCCAGCAGCGCCCTCGGGGCTCGAAATGAAAAACTGTTTTTT,CASSALGARNEKLFF
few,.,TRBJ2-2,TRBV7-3,TGTGCCAGCAGCGCGGGACTTTTGGGGGAGCTGTTTTTT,CASSAGLLGELFF
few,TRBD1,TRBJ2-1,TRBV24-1,TGTGCCACCAGTGGCCTGAGACAGGGTGACAATGAGCAGTTCTTC,CATSGLRQGDNEQFF
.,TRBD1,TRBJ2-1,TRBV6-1,TGTGCCAGCAGCCCGGGACAGTGGATGAATGAGCAGTTCTTC,CASSPGQWMNEQFF
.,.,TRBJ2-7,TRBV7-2,TGTGCCAGCAGCTTATATACCGTTTCCTACGAGCAGTACTTC,CASSLYTVSYEQYF
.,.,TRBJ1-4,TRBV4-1,TGCGCCAGCAGCCAATCAAACAGGGAAAAACTGTTTTTT,CASSQSNREKLFF
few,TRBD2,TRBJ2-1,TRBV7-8,TGTGCCAGCAGCGAATGGGGGGTAGCGGGGGCCTCCTACAATGAGCAGTTCTTC,CASSEWGVAGASYNEQFF
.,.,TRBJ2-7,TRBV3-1,TGTGCCAGCAGCCAAGAGGCGGGGCCCGACGAGCAGTACTTC,CASSQEAGPDEQYF
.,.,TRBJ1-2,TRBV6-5,TGTGCCAGCAAAGCAAGAGGGGACTATGGCTACACCTTC,CASKARGDYGYTF
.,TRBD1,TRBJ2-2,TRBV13,TGTGCCAGCAGCCACAGGGGCACCGGGGAGCTGTTTTTT,CASSHRGTGELFF
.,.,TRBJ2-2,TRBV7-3,TGTGCCAGCAGCGAGGTCGGCGCCGGGGAGCTGTTTTTT,CASSEVGAGELFF
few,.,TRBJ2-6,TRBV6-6,TGTGCCAGCAGTCCCTTACAGGGCTTCGTGGACTCTGGGGCCAACGTCCTGACTTTC,CASSPLQGFVDSGANVLTF
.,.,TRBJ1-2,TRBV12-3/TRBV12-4,TGTGCCAGCAGCTCCTTCGAGCGTGACTATGGCTACACCTTC,CASSSFERDYGYTF
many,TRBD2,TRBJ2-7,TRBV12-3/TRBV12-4,TGTGCCAGCAGTCCCGGGCTAGCGGATTACGAGCAGTACTTC,CASSPGLADYEQYF
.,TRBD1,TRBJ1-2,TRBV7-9,TGTGCCAGCAGCTTACCGAGGACAGGGAAGGGCTTTAACTATGGCTACACCTTC,CASSLPRTGKGFNYGYTF
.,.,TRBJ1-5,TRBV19,TGTGCCAGTATCGGGTTTATACAGGACCAGGGGCAGCCCCAGCATTTT,CASIGFIQDQGQPQHF
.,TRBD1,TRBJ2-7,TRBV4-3,TGCGCCAGCAGCCAAGATTTAGGGGTCGGGACAGACCACTACGAGCAGTACTTC,CASSQDLGVGTDHYEQYF
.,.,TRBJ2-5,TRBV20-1,TGCAGTGCTAGAGCTGTGGGCAGTGGTCAAGAGACCCAGTACTTC,CSARAVGSGQETQYF
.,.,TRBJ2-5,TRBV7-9,TGTGCCAGCAGCCGGCTCCCGGGACTCAAAGGAGAGACCCAGTACTTC,CASSRLPGLKGETQYF
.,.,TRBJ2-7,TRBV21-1,TGTGCCAGCAGCAAAGTTGGGGATAACTACGAGCAGTACTTC,CASSKVGDNYEQYF
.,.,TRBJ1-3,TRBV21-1,TGTGCCAGCAGCAGGAGTAGCCCGATCTCTGGAAACACCATATATTTT,CASSRSSPISGNTIYF
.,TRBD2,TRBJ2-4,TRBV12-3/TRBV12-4,TGTGCCAGCAGTCCGGGAGGATCCCAAAACATTCAGTACTTC,CASSPGGSQNIQYF
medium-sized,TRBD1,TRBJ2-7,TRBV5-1,TGCGCCAGCAGCACCTCCGGGACAGGGGGCTACGAGCAGTACTTC,CASSTSGTGGYEQYF
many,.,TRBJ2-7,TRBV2,TGTGCCAGCATCCCGCGTTACTCCTACGAGCAGTACTTC,CASIPRYSYEQYF
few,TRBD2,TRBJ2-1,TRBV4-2,TGTGCCAGCGCCCGGGGGGGATACAATGAGCAGTTCTTC,CASARGGYNEQFF
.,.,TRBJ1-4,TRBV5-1,TGCGCCAGCAGCTTGGTCCAGTCGAATGAAAAACTGTTTTTT,CASSLVQSNEKLFF
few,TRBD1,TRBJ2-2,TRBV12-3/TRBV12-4,TGTGCCAGCAGTTTTACCCCGGGACAGGGCTTGAACACCGGGGAGCTGTTTTTT,CASSFTPGQGLNTGELFF
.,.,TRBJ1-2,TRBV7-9,TGTGCCAGCAGCTTGTCAGGACCTGGCTACACCTTC,CASSLSGPGYTF
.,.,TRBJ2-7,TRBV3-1,TGTGCCAGCAGCCAAGAGGAAGCCGAGCAGTACTTC,CASSQEEAEQYF
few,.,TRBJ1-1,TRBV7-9,TGTGCCAGCAGCTCAGGGTCGGGCACTGAAGCTTTCTTT,CASSSGSGTEAFF
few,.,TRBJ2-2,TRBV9,TGTGCCAGCAGCGTAGCTCCGGGAAACACCGGGGAGCTGTTTTTT,CASSVAPGNTGELFF
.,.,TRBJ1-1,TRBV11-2,TGTGCCAGCAGCTTAGATCTGGCGGAGAACACTGAAGCTTTCTTT,CASSLDLAENTEAFF
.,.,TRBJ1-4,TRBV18,TGTGCCAGCTCCAAAAATGAAAAACTGTTTTTT,CASSKNEKLFF
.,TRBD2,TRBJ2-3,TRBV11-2,TGTGCCAGCAGCTTAGGGTGGTCTAGCGGGGACCTAGATACGCAGTATTTT,CASSLGWSSGDLDTQYF
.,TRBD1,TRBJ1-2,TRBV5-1,TGCGCCAGCAGCAAGACAGGGGAGGCCTATGGCTACACCTTC,CASSKTGEAYGYTF
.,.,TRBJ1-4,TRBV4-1,TGCGCCAGCAGCCAAGAGGTGGCGGGGGGCAGGGAAAAACTGTTTTTT,CASSQEVAGGREKLFF
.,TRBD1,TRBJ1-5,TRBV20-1,TGCAGTTGCACAGGGGGCGCAAGGCAGCCCCAGCATTTT,CSCTGGARQPQHF
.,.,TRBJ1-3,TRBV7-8,TGTGCCAGCAGCTTAAAAGGCAGAACTGGAAACACCATATATTTT,CASSLKGRTGNTIYF
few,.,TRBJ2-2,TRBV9,TGTGCCAGCAGGGACAAGGTCGGAGGGTCCGGGGAGCTGTTTTTT,CASRDKVGGSGELFF
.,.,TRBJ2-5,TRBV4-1,TGCGCCAGCAGTAGAGGGGGGACGTTAGAGACCCAGTACTTC,CASSRGGTLETQYF
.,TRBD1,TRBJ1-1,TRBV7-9,TGTGCCAGCAGCTTAGACAGGGGGGTGAACACTGAAGCTTTCTTT,CASSLDRGVNTEAFF
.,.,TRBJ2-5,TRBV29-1,TGCAGCGTTGAAGAGGTGGGCGGATACCAAGAGACCCAGTACTTC,CSVEEVGGYQETQYF
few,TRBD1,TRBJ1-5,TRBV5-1,TGCGCCAGCAGCTTCCGAGACAGGGAAGAGGGCAATCAGCCCCAGCATTTT,CASSFRDREEGNQPQHF
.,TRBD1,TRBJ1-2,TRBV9,TGTGCCAGCTCCTATACCGAGGGACAGGGGGCAGAAGGCTACACCTTC,CASSYTEGQGAEGYTF
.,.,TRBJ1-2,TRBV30,TGTGCCTGGCTAGGCCCGGGAGGCTACACCTTC,CAWLGPGGYTF
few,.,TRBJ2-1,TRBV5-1,TGCGCCAGCCATCTTCACGACTACAATGAGCAGTTCTTC,CASHLHDYNEQFF
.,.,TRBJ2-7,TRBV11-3,TGTGCCAGCAGCCCCTATGGCGAGTCCTACGAGCAGTACTTC,CASSPYGESYEQYF
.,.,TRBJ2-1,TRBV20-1,TGCAGTGCTAGCGCTACCCGAGGTACCTACAATGAGCAGTTCTTC,CSASATRGTYNEQFF